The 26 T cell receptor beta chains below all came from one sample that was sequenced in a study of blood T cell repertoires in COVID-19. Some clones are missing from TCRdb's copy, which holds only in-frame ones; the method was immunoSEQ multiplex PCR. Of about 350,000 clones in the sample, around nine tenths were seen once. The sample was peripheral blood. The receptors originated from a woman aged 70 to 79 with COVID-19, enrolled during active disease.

The CDR3 spells CAVGGGHQNTEAFF. The CDR3 DNA follows: TGTGCCGTTGGTGGGGGACACCAGAACACTGAAGCTTTCTTT. V is TRBV6-5 and J is TRBJ1-1, with a possible D match to TRBD1 (6 bases). Germline CDR1 is MNHEY and CDR2 is SVGAGI. Trimming took 11 bases from V and 1 from J, leaving 17 bases between them. The CDR3 extends over 14 amino acids.

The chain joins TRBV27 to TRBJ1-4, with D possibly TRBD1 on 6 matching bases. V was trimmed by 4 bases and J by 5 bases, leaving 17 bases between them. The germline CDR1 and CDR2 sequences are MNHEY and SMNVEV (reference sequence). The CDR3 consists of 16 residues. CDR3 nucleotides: TGTGCCAGCAGTTCCCCTTCTCAGGGGTGGAATGAAAAACTGTTTTTT. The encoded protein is CASSSPSQGWNEKLFF.

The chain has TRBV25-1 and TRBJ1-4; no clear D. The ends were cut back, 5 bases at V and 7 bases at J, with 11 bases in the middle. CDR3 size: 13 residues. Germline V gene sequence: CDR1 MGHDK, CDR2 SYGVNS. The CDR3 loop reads CASSFPRGEKLFF. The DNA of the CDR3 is TGTGCCAGCAGTTTTCCTCGGGGTGAAAAACTGTTTTTT.

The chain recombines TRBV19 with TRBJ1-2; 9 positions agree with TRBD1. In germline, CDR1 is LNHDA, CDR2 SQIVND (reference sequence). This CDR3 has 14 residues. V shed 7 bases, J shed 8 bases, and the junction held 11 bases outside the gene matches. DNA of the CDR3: TGTGCCAGTACTCTTTCGGGACAGGGATGCGGCTACACCTTC. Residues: CASTLSGQGCGYTF.

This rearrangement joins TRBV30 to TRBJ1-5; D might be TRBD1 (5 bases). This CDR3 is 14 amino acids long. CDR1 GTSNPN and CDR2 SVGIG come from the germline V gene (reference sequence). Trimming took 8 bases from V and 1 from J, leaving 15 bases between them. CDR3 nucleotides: TGTGCCGGTATGACAGTCCTAAGCAATCAGCCCCAGCATTTT. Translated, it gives CAGMTVLSNQPQHF.

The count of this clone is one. The CDR3 coding sequence is TGTGCCAGCAGCTTAAGTGGCGGTGATGAAGCTTTCTTT. It encodes CASSLSGGDEAFF. V and J are TRBV13 and TRBJ1-1; D gene uncertain. V dropped 2 bases and J dropped 7 bases, with 11 bases sitting between them. There are 13 residues in the CDR3. Germline loops: CDR1 PRHDT, CDR2 FYEKMQ (reference sequence).

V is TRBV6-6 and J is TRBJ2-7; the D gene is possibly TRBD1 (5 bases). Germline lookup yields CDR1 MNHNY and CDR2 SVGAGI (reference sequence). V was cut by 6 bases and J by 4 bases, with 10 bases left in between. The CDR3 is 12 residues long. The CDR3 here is CASSLRVYEQYF. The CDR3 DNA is TGTGCCAGCAGCCTCAGGGTTTACGAGCAGTACTTC.

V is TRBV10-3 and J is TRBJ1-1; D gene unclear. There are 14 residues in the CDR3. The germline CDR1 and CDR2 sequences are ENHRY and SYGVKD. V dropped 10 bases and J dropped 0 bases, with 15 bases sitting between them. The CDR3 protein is CATVHGFMNTEAFF. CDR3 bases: TGTGCCACTGTCCACGGTTTTATGAACACTGAAGCTTTCTTT.

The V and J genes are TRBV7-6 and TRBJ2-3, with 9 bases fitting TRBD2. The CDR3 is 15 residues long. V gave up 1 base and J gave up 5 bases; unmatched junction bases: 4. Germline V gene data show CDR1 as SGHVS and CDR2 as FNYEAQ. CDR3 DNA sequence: TGTGCCAGCAGCTTAGGCGGGGGGGCAATAGATACGCAGTATTTT. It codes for CASSLGGGAIDTQYF.

Written as DNA, the CDR3 is TGTGCCAGTTGGACAGGGGGAAATTATGGCTACACCTTC. This codes for CASWTGGNYGYTF. This chain connects TRBV2 to TRBJ1-2; 10 bases are shared with TRBD1. Per the germline V gene, CDR1 is SNHLY and CDR2 is FYNNEI. V shed 9 bases and J 5 bases; nucleotides not matched to a gene: 6. This CDR3 comprises 13 residues.

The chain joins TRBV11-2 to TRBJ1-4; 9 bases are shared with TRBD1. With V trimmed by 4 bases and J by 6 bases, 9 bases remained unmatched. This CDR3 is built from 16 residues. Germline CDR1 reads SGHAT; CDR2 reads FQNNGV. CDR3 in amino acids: CASSSGIGQGYEKLFF. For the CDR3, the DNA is TGTGCCAGCAGCTCAGGAATTGGACAGGGGTATGAAAAACTGTTTTTT.

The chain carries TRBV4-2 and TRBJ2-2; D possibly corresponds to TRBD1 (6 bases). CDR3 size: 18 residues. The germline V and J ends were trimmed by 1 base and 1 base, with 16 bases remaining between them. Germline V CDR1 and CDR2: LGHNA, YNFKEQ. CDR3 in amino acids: CASSQVGLQGGNTGELFF. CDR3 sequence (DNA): TGTGCCAGCAGCCAAGTGGGCCTACAGGGTGGGAACACCGGGGAGCTGTTTTTT.

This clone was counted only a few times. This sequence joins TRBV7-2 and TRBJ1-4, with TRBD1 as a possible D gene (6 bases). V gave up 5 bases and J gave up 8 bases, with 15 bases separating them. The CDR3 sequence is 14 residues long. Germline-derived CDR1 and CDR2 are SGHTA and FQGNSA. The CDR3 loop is CASSLYRVGEKLFF. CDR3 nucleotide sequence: TGTGCCAGCAGCCTCTACAGGGTGGGGGAAAAACTGTTTTTT.

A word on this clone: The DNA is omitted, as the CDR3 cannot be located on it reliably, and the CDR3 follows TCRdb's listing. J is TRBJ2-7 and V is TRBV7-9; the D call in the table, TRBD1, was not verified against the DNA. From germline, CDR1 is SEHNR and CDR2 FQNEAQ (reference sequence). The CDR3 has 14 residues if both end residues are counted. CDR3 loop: CASSFGTGTGAEYF.

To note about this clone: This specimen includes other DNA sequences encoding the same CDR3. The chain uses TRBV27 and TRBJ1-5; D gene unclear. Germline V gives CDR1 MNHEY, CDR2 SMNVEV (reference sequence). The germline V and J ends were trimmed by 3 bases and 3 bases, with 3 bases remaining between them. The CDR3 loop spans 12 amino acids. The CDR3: CASSFLNQPQHF. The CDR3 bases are TGTGCCAGCAGTTTCCTCAATCAGCCCCAGCATTTT.

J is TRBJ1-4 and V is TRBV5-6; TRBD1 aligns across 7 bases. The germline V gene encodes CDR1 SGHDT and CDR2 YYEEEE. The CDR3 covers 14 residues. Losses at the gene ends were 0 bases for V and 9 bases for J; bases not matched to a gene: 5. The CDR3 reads CASSLGTGPQKLFF. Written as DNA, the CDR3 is TGTGCCAGCAGCTTGGGGACAGGACCGCAAAAACTGTTTTTT.

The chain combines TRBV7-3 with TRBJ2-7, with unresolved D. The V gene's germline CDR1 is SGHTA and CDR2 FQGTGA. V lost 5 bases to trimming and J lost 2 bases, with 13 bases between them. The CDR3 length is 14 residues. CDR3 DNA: TGTGCCAGCAGCCTAAACTCCATAGCCTACGAGCAGTACTTC. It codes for CASSLNSIAYEQYF.

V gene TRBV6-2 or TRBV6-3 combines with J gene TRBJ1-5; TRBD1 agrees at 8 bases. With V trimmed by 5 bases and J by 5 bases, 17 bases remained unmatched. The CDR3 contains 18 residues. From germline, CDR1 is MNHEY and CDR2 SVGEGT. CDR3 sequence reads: CASSHTKPGTGPYQPQHF. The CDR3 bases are TGTGCCAGCAGTCACACGAAGCCCGGGACAGGTCCATATCAGCCCCAGCATTTT.

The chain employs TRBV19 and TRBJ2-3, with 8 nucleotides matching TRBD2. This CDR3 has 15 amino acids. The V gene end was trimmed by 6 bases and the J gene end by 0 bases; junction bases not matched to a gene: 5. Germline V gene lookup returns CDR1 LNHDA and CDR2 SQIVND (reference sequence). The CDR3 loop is CASSHERGSTDTQYF. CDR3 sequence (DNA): TGTGCCAGTAGCCACGAGCGGGGGAGCACAGATACGCAGTATTTT.

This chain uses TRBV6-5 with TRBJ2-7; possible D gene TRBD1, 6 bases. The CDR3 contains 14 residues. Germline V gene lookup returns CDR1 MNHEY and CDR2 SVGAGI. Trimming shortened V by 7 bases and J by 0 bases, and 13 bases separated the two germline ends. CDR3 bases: TGTGCCAGCACCCTTCAGGGGAGCTCCTACGAGCAGTACTTC. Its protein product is CASTLQGSSYEQYF.

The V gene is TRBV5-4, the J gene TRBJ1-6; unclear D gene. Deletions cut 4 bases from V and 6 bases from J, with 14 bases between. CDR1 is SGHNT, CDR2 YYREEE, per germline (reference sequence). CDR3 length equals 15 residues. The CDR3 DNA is TGTGCCAGCAGCCGCGGATTAGATGGTAATTCACCCCTCCACTTT. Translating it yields CASSRGLDGNSPLHF.

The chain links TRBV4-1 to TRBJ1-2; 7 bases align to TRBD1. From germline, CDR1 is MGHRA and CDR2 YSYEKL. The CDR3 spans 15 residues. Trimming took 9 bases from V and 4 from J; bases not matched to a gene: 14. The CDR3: CARSDIGGRGYGYTF. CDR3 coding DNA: TGCGCCAGGAGTGATATAGGGGGCCGCGGCTATGGCTACACCTTC.

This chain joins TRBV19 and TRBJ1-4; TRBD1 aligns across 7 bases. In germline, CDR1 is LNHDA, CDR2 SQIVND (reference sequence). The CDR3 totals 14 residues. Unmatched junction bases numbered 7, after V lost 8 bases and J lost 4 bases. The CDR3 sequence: CASALRQGNEKLFF. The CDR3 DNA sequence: TGTGCCAGTGCCCTCCGACAGGGTAATGAAAAACTGTTTTTT.

The CDR3 loop is CASSLEPGHQYSNQPQHF. The CDR3 DNA reads as TGTGCCAGCAGCTTAGAACCGGGACACCAATATAGCAATCAGCCCCAGCATTTT. The chain couples TRBV7-6 to TRBJ1-5, with D perhaps matching TRBD1 (6 bases). The V gene's germline CDR1 is SGHVS and CDR2 FNYEAQ. The ends were cut back, 1 base at V and 0 bases at J, with 16 bases in the middle. The CDR3 extends over 18 amino acids.

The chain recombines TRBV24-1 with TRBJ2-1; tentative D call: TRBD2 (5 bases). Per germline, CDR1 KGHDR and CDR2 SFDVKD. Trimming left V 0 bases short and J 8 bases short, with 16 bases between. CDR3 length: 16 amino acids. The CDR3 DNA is TGTGCCACCAGTGATTTGCGGTATAGGGCGGGCGATGAGCAGTTCTTC. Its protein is CATSDLRYRAGDEQFF.

In DNA form, the CDR3 reads TGTGCCAGTAGTCCTCACCGGGACAGGGTGATTTTCTACACCTTC. This translates into CASSPHRDRVIFYTF. This chain links TRBV19 with TRBJ1-2; 9 bases agree with TRBD1. Looked up from germline, CDR1 is LNHDA and CDR2 is SQIVND (reference sequence). V lost 5 bases, J lost 10 bases, and 14 bases stayed unmatched. There are 15 residues in the CDR3.